Included here is one T cell receptor (beta chain) sequence, with context. The data belong to a study of shared clonotypes between healthy human individuals. Germline values: CDR1 MNHEY, CDR2 SMNVEV (reference sequence). The CDR3 is 13 residues long. After removal of 6 bases from V and 1 base from J, the junction contained 2 bases not matched to a gene. Naive CD8 cells were CD45RO-negative, positively selected for CCR7, excluding terminally differentiated effector memory CD45RA+ cells. Repertoires were generated with immunoSEQ multiplex PCR, while TCRdb's copy carries only in-frame clones and drops some. The sample holds millions of clones, about 92% seen once.

Material for sequencing was naive CD8+ T cells from PBMCs. This TCR came from a young man in good health. Some clones in this sample may be carry-over from other donors' samples. The chain links TRBV27 to TRBJ2-5; the match to TRBD1 covers 7 bases. The CDR3 reads CASRWTGQETQYF. DNA of the CDR3: TGTGCCAGCAGGTGGACAGGCCAAGAGACCCAGTACTTC.